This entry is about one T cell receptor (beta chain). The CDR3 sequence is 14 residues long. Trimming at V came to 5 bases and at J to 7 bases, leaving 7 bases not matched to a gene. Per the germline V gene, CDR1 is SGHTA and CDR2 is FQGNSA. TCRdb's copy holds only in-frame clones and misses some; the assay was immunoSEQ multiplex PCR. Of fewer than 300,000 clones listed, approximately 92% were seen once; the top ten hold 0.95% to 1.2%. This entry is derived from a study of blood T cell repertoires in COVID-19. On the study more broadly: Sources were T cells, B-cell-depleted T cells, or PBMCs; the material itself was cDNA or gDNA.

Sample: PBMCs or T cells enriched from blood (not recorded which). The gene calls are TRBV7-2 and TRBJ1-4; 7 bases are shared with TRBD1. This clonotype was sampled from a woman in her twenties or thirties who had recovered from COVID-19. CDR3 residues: CASSPGQLSEKLFF. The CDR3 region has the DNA TGTGCCAGCAGCCCGGGACAGTTAAGTGAAAAACTGTTTTTT.